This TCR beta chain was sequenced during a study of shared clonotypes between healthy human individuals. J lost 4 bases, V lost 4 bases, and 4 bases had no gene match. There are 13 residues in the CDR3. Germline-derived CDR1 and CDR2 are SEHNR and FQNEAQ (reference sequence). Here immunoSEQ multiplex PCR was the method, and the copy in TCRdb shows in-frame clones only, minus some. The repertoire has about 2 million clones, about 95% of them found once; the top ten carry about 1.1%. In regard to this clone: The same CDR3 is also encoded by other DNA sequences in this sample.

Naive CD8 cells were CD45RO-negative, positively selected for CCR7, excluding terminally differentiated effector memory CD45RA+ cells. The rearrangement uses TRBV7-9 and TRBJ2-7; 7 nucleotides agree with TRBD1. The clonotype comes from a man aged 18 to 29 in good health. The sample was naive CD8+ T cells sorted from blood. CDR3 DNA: TGTGCCAGCAGCTCACGGGACAGTTACGAGCAGTACTTC. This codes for CASSSRDSYEQYF.